The T cell receptor beta chain described here comes from a study of T cells in Graves' hyperthyroidism and ophthalmopathy. Overall study results and limits: Most thyroid clonotypes expanded above 0.001 were also detected in blood. Model-based prediction identified ophthalmopathy a median 6.5 months prior to its onset. A 13 V-J model separated ophthalmopathy from stable hyperthyroidism.

CDR3 size: 15 residues. J gave up 8 bases and V 6 bases, and 10 bases lay outside the gene matches. This clonotype showed up many times. Its antigen is unidentified. RNA transcripts were the template for amplifying TCR beta CDR3 regions. Initially, a first-round RT-PCR of the TCR CDR3 employed the HTBI primer set. Each CDR3 protein is one row after TCRdb ran MiXCR on the multiplex PCR reads. This sample has about 720,000 distinct CDR3 sequences; about 15% occur once, and the top ten carry under 8.5%. The origin of this receptor is a man aged 18 to 30 with Graves' hyperthyroidism. V gene TRBV12-3 or TRBV12-4 combines with J gene TRBJ1-1; 12 bases fit TRBD1. The sequencing sample was made of blood. The CDR3 here is CASSPGTGGYLEAFF. CDR3 in DNA: TGTGCCAGCAGCCCCGGGACAGGGGGCTACCTGGAAGCTTTCTTT.